This is a list of T cell receptor beta chains from one sample in a study of lymphopenia after photon versus proton radiotherapy. Profiling relied on immunoSEQ multiplex PCR, and the TCRdb table lists in-frame clones only, not all of them. This table has about 58,000 clones, roughly 83% appearing once. The sequencing used peripheral blood, collected from a patient treated with proton-based radiotherapy. All receptors come from a man aged 55 to 70 with pancreatic cancer. Each CDR3 is given with its conserved first and last residue. Only part of the rows carry a size: once, few, many, or a class if the clone is expanded.

V	size	CDR3
TRBV6-4	-	CASRLLRGTIDSYEQYF
TRBV6-1	once	CASSEAQAGVYGYTF
TRBV28	-	CASRARYFEQYF
TRBV27	-	CASSFQGLGDQPQHF
TRBV5-6	-	CASSLDLGTDTQYF
TRBV7-2	once	CASSPRLAGVYNEQFF
TRBV11-2	-	CASSLAGNNQPQHF
TRBV30	-	CALARGRGEKLFF
TRBV30	-	CAWSDGLRNIQYF
TRBV6-5	-	CASSRLTGGPYEQYF
TRBV28	-	CASSLGGTGNTIYF
TRBV19	-	CASSMPGQGTYNEQFF
TRBV10-3	once	CAISDQREGWGSLEQFF
TRBV21-1	-	CASSSRDIDQPQHF
TRBV7-2	-	CASSLGGGSNQPQHF
TRBV9	-	CASSRGNTEAFF
TRBV11-3	-	CASSLEEDSPLHF
TRBV7-9	-	CASSLETGTDWTTDTQYF
TRBV5-4	few	CASSLVGVSRANYGYTF
TRBV7-9	-	CASSLMKKLFF
TRBV27	-	CASSLSPGGLTEAFF
TRBV11-3	medium-sized	CASSRDRSAGNTIYF
TRBV2	-	CASSYTGISGNEQFF
TRBV19	-	CASSIAGAQETQYF
TRBV7-9	-	CASSSRTSGSVQYF
TRBV5-1	-	CASSLEYGEAFF
TRBV19	-	CASSIGFVSGGYTF
TRBV28	-	CASSELQVEQYF
TRBV6-6	-	CASSLAGGSNEQFF
TRBV9	-	CASSVTGTDGYTF
TRBV7-8	-	CASSSLDRSGNTIYF